This note documents a single TCR beta chain sequence. This record comes from a study of blood T cell repertoires in COVID-19. For the study at large: Donors in the United States, Italy and Spain gave samples during acute or convalescent COVID-19.

Trimming cost V 6 bases and J 5 bases; bases outside gene matches: 1. The CDR3 is 12 residues long. Germline CDR1 reads MNHEY; CDR2 reads SVGAGI. Libraries were prepared by immunoSEQ multiplex PCR; TCRdb keeps only in-frame clonotypes and omits some of them. The table records about 140,000 clones, 70% to 90% of them present only once. The rearrangement links TRBV6-5 to TRBJ1-5; 7 nucleotides match TRBD1. Sequencing input: peripheral blood. This TCR came from a middle-aged man with acute or convalescent COVID-19. The DNA of the CDR3 is TGTGCCAGCAGGGACAGGTATCAGCCCCAGCATTTT. This gives the protein CASRDRYQPQHF.